These T cell receptor beta chains were read from a single sample in a study of vaccination and CD4 T cells after COVID-19. These receptors' targets are unknown. MiXCR, run by TCRdb on the PCR reads, gives a single entry per CDR3 protein. Of more than 15,000 distinct CDR3 sequences listed, approximately 36% are singletons. The sequencing input was CD4+ T cells from blood, cultured in vitro. The receptors were gathered from a human donor who had recovered from COVID-19. Each CDR3 is given with its conserved first and last residue. The D gene is left open where the match is weak. The listing skips clone size in some rows; elsewhere it reads once, few, many or a size class.

length	V	J	size	D	CDR3	DNA
15	TRBV6-1	TRBJ1-5	few	.	CASSRTVTANQPQHF	TGTGCCAGCAGCCGTACTGTGACAGCAAATCAGCCCCAGCATTTT
12	TRBV6-1	TRBJ2-1	.	.	CASRGSNNEQFF	TGTGCCAGCAGGGGGAGCAACAATGAGCAGTTCTTC
15	TRBV5-6	TRBJ1-6	few	.	CASSLQQIYNSPLHF	TGTGCCAGCAGCTTGCAACAAATCTATAATTCACCCCTCCACTTT
13	TRBV20-1	TRBJ2-4	.	.	CSLSVGDKNIQYF	TGCAGCTTAAGCGTGGGGGACAAAAACATTCAGTACTTC
15	TRBV6-1	TRBJ2-1	.	.	CASRKSGPSYNEQFF	TGTGCCAGCAGAAAGAGCGGGCCCTCCTACAATGAGCAGTTCTTC
15	TRBV6-1	TRBJ1-1	.	.	CASMTWGRAPLEAFF	TGTGCCAGCATGACATGGGGCAGAGCTCCACTCGAAGCTTTCTTT
15	TRBV7-3	TRBJ2-7	.	.	CASSAQTGVIYEQYF	TGTGCCAGCAGCGCTCAGACGGGGGTTATTTACGAGCAGTACTTC
14	TRBV18	TRBJ2-7	.	.	CASSKGAAAAEQYF	TGTGCCAGCTCAAAGGGTGCTGCGGCGGCCGAGCAGTACTTC
10	TRBV7-9	TRBJ2-3	few	.	CASSTDTQYF	TGTGCCAGCAGCACAGATACGCAGTATTTT
14	TRBV15	TRBJ2-2	.	.	CATSSYKDTGELFF	TGTGCCACCAGCAGCTATAAGGACACCGGGGAGCTGTTTTTT
16	TRBV28	TRBJ1-5	.	TRBD1	CASSLVRTGLWQPQHF	TGTGCCAGCAGTTTGGTTAGGACAGGGCTCTGGCAGCCCCAGCATTTT
15	TRBV5-4	TRBJ2-5	once	.	CASSPLGVGEETQYF	TGTGCCAGCAGCCCCCTCGGGGTTGGTGAAGAGACCCAGTACTTC
12	TRBV20-1	TRBJ1-2	few	TRBD1	CSAQGTGYGYTF	TGCAGTGCTCAGGGGACAGGGTATGGCTACACCTTC
18	TRBV4-1	TRBJ1-6	.	.	CASSQVGTTSSYNSPLHF	TGCGCCAGCAGCCAAGTCGGCACAACGAGCTCCTATAATTCACCCCTCCACTTT
14	TRBV6-1	TRBJ1-5	few	.	CASTVGGKGQPQHF	TGTGCCAGCACTGTCGGAGGGAAGGGTCAGCCCCAGCATTTT
14	TRBV20-1	TRBJ2-7	.	TRBD2	CSARGGGSKNEQYF	TGCAGTGCTAGAGGGGGCGGGAGTAAGAACGAGCAGTACTTC
15	TRBV20-1	TRBJ2-1	few	TRBD2	CSAQGQGTSYNEQFF	TGCAGTGCCCAGGGACAAGGGACTAGCTACAATGAGCAGTTCTTC
15	TRBV27	TRBJ2-2	.	TRBD1	CASRLTGGTTGELFF	TGTGCCAGCAGACTCACAGGGGGGACCACCGGGGAGCTGTTTTTT
13	TRBV10-1	TRBJ2-3	.	.	CASSAYGTDTQYF	TGCGCCAGCAGTGCGTACGGCACAGATACGCAGTATTTT
14	TRBV6-1	TRBJ1-1	.	.	CASSPTNGWTEAFF	TGTGCCAGCAGTCCCACAAATGGCTGGACTGAAGCTTTCTTT